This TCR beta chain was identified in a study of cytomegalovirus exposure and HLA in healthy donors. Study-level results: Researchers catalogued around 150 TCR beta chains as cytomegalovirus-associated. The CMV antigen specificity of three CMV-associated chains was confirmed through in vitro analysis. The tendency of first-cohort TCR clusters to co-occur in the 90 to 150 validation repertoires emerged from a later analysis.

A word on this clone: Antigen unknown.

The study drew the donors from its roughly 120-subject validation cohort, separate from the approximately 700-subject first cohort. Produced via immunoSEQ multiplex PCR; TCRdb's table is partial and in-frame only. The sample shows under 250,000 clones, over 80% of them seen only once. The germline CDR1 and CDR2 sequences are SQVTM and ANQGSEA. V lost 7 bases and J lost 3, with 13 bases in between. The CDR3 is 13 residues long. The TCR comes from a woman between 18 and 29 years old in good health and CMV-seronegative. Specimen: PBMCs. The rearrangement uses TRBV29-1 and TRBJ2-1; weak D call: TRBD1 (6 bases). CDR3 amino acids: CSAARGIYNEQFF. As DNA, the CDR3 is TGCAGCGCCGCTAGGGGGATCTACAATGAGCAGTTCTTC.